This entry is about one TCR beta chain. This entry is derived from a study of blood T cell repertoires in COVID-19. The protocol was immunoSEQ multiplex PCR, while the TCRdb copy is restricted to in-frame clones and leaves out a portion. The data show approximately 100,000 clones, 75% to 85% seen once. Germline V gene lookup returns CDR1 SGHTA and CDR2 FQGNSA. CDR3 length: 14 amino acids. The junction had 14 bases not matched to a gene; V was cut back by 5 bases and J by 11 bases. The sequenced material came from peripheral blood. The receptor's source is a man between 65 and 85 years old with acute or convalescent COVID-19. This rearrangement joins TRBV7-2 to TRBJ1-1; TRBD1 matches at 7 bases. In DNA, the CDR3 is TGTGCCAGCAGCCTCGACAGGGCGGGTGTGTATGCTTTCTTT. Translated: CASSLDRAGVYAFF. The whole variable domain, remainder taken from reference TRBV7-2 and TRBJ1-1, is GAGVSQSPSNKVTEKGKDVELRCDPISGHTALYWYRQSLGQGLEFLIYFQGNSAPDKSGLPSDRFSAERTGGSVSTLTIQRTQQEDSAVYLCASSLDRAGVYAFFGQGTRLTVV.